The 27 T cell receptor beta chains given below trace back to one sample, sequenced in a study of control samples from healthy donors and cancer patients. Data came from immunoSEQ multiplex PCR; TCRdb stores just in-frame clones and leaves some out. The sample includes some 140,000 clones, approximately 89% of them seen just once. The sample taken for sequencing was PBMCs. The receptors shown here come from a man aged 50-60 years with head and neck cancer.

The chain couples TRBV5-1 to TRBJ1-2; the D is unclear. CDR1 SGHRS and CDR2 YFSETQ come from the germline V gene. CDR3 length equals 14 residues. The V end lost 2 bases, the J end lost 3 bases, and 11 bases lay between the germline ends. This chain's CDR3 is CASSFSRIDYGYTF. DNA of the CDR3: TGCGCCAGCAGCTTTTCGCGGATAGACTATGGCTACACCTTC.

This clone was observed a single time. The rearrangement links TRBV18 to TRBJ1-1, with D perhaps TRBD1 (6 bases). The CDR3 totals 16 residues. The V and J ends lost 0 bases and 0 bases respectively, with 11 bases between them. Germline CDR1 and CDR2: KGHSH and LQKENI. CDR3 region: CASSPPVGQLNTEAFF. The CDR3 region has the DNA TGTGCCAGCTCACCACCGGTTGGACAGCTGAACACTGAAGCTTTCTTT.

This chain's CDR3 is CASSIVGTGAYEQYF. The CDR3 DNA reads as TGTGCCAGTAGTATTGTAGGGACCGGGGCCTACGAGCAGTACTTC. The rearrangement links TRBV19 to TRBJ2-7, with D perhaps matching TRBD1 or TRBD2 (5 bases each). Deletions cut 3 bases from V and 2 bases from J, with 14 bases between. Per germline, CDR1 LNHDA and CDR2 SQIVND (reference sequence). CDR3 length equals 15 residues.

J is TRBJ2-7 and V is TRBV10-2; D gene uncertain. Germline V lookup: CDR1 WSHSY, CDR2 SAAADI. V shed 2 bases and J shed 6 bases, with 5 bases lying between them. The CDR3 covers 11 residues. CDR3 sequence: CASSESGEQYF. The DNA of the CDR3 is TGCGCCAGCAGTGAGAGTGGCGAGCAGTACTTC.

J is TRBJ1-5 and V is TRBV28, with D perhaps TRBD1 (6 bases). CDR1 MDHEN and CDR2 SYDVKM come from the germline V gene. There are 15 residues in the CDR3. With 1 base removed from V and 8 bases from J, the gap between germline ends came to 15 bases. Here the CDR3 DNA reads TGTGCCAGCAGTTTATTACTACAGGGTAATAAGCCCCAGCATTTT. Protein sequence: CASSLLLQGNKPQHF.

The rearrangement uses TRBV5-1 and TRBJ2-6; D is unclear. Trimming took 3 bases from V and 4 from J, leaving 5 bases between them. CDR3 length: 13 amino acids. In germline, CDR1 is SGHRS, CDR2 YFSETQ. CDR3 sequence (DNA): TGCGCCAGCAGCTCACAGGGGGCCAACGTCCTGACTTTC. Protein sequence: CASSSQGANVLTF.

The chain is built from TRBV5-6 and TRBJ2-3; 10 bases fit TRBD2. This CDR3 comprises 15 residues. Germline CDR1 reads SGHDT; CDR2 reads YYEEEE. The junction had 3 bases not matched to a gene; V was cut back by 2 bases and J by 3 bases. The CDR3 DNA follows: TGTGCCAGCAGCTTAGGACTAGCGGTGACAGATACGCAGTATTTT. Its translation is CASSLGLAVTDTQYF.

This chain connects TRBV5-1 to TRBJ2-7, with 8 bases aligning to TRBD1. The CDR3 spans 13 residues. Germline CDR1 reads SGHRS; CDR2 reads YFSETQ. Losses at the gene ends were 4 bases for V and 6 bases for J; bases not matched to a gene: 6. CDR3 coding DNA: TGCGCCAGCAGCCGACAGGACAGGGCCGAGCAGTACTTC. Translated: CASSRQDRAEQYF.

The chain has TRBV24-1 and TRBJ2-5; 12 nucleotides align to TRBD1. The CDR3 runs to 16 residues. The germline V gene has CDR1 KGHDR and CDR2 SFDVKD. V gave up 5 bases and J gave up 5 bases; unmatched junction bases: 8. CDR3 DNA sequence: TGTGCCACCAGTGCCTCCCCGGGACAGGGGGCCGAGACCCAGTACTTC. Translating gives CATSASPGQGAETQYF.

The chain combines TRBV27 with TRBJ2-1, with 12 bases matching TRBD2. V shed 5 bases and J 8 bases; nucleotides not matched to a gene: 7. The CDR3 covers 15 residues. Germline values: CDR1 MNHEY, CDR2 SMNVEV (reference sequence). CDR3 bases: TGTGCCAGCAGTCGACTAGCGGGAGTCGGATATGAGCAGTTCTTC. As protein: CASSRLAGVGYEQFF.

The rearrangement links TRBV6-1 to TRBJ2-7; D tentatively fits TRBD1 or TRBD2 (6 bases each). V shed 3 bases and J shed 7 bases, with 16 bases lying between them. The CDR3 runs 14 residues. CDR1 and CDR2 (germline): MNHNS, SASEGT. The CDR3 DNA is TGTGCCAGCAGTGAGGTAACGGGGGCAGGGGAGCAGTACTTC. Translation gives CASSEVTGAGEQYF.

J is TRBJ2-7 and V is TRBV28, with D unclear. This CDR3 has 12 residues. The germline CDR1 and CDR2 sequences are MDHEN and SYDVKM. V was pared by 4 bases and J by 5 bases, with 9 bases between. The DNA of the CDR3 is TGTGCCAGCAGTTGGAACCGGGACGAGCAGTACTTC. This encodes CASSWNRDEQYF.

A word on this clone: Additional DNA sequences in this sample encode the identical CDR3. The V call is TRBV3-1 (or the pseudogene TRBV3-2), the J call TRBJ1-5; D is unresolved. The CDR3 loop spans 15 amino acids. CDR1 is LGHDT, CDR2 YNNKEL, per germline (reference sequence). Between the trimmed V and J ends, which lost 0 bases and 5 bases, there was a span of 11 bases. In DNA, the CDR3 is TGTGCCAGCAGCCAAGATACCGGCAGGTATCAGCCCCAGCATTTT. This gives the protein CASSQDTGRYQPQHF.

This clone was recorded once. The gene calls are TRBV10-1 and TRBJ2-1, with a tentative D call TRBD2 (7 bases). The germline gives CDR1 WNHNN, CDR2 SYGVQD (reference sequence). The CDR3 length is 14 residues. V was cut by 6 bases and J by 8 bases, with 17 bases left in between. Here the CDR3 DNA reads TGCGCCAGCAGCTCTGGGGGGGCGGAGGATGAGCAGTTCTTC. Protein: CASSSGGAEDEQFF.

This chain uses TRBV11-2 with TRBJ1-2; unclear D gene. Germline CDR1 and CDR2: SGHAT and FQNNGV. V lost 4 bases, J lost 6 bases, and 9 bases lay in between. CDR3 length equals 12 residues. The CDR3 DNA reads TGTGCCAGCAGCTCCGCATGGGATGGCTACACCTTC. Its translation is CASSSAWDGYTF. Looking up the rest from reference TRBV11-2 and TRBJ1-2 gives the full variable domain: EAGVAQSPRYKIIEKRQSVAFWCNPISGHATLYWYQQILGQGPKLLIQFQNNGVVDDSQLPKDRFSAERLKGVDSTLKIQPAKLEDSAVYLCASSSAWDGYTFGSGTRLTVV.

This clone was picked up one time. This chain joins TRBV6-1 and TRBJ1-2, with 7 bases that match TRBD1. Trimming took 5 bases from V and 5 from J; bases not matched to a gene: 8. Germline CDR1 is MNHNS and CDR2 is SASEGT. The CDR3 has 14 amino acids. The CDR3 coding sequence is TGTGCCAGCAGTCCCAGGGGGGCAGAATATGGCTACACCTTC. Protein product: CASSPRGAEYGYTF.

The chain recombines TRBV11-2 with TRBJ1-6, with D possibly TRBD1 on 5 matching bases. Trimming left V 4 bases short and J 10 bases short, with 17 bases between. The germline V gene encodes CDR1 SGHAT and CDR2 FQNNGV. The CDR3 sequence is 15 residues long. The CDR3 coding sequence is TGTGCCAGCAGCTCCAACCCGCAGGGCGGCTCACCCCTCCACTTT. It is translated as CASSSNPQGGSPLHF.

The chain recombines TRBV4-1 with TRBJ2-7; TRBD1 or TRBD2 may be the D gene (5 bases each). This CDR3 is 16 amino acids long. CDR1 is MGHRA and CDR2 is YSYEKL in the germline V gene. Trimming cost V 4 bases and J 4 bases, with 20 bases left between them. The CDR3 DNA sequence: TGCGCCAGCAGCCGAGTTCCGGGACCATCCGTATACGAGCAGTACTTC. Encoded protein: CASSRVPGPSVYEQYF.

This chain connects TRBV25-1 to TRBJ2-1; tentatively, D is TRBD2 (5 bases). The V end was cut by 1 base, the J end by 5 bases, with 15 bases between. The CDR3 has 16 residues. Per the germline V gene, CDR1 is MGHDK and CDR2 is SYGVNS. The CDR3 nucleotides are TGTGCCAGCAGTGAATTGCAATCCTACGGGAACAATGAGCAGTTCTTC. Protein product: CASSELQSYGNNEQFF.

Written as DNA, the CDR3 is TGTGCCAGCAGTTCAGGGGGCGATGGCTACACCTTC. It yields the protein CASSSGGDGYTF. This sequence joins TRBV6-5 and TRBJ1-2, with 8 positions matching TRBD1. The germline gives CDR1 MNHEY, CDR2 SVGAGI. The ends lost 4 bases at V and 6 bases at J; junction bases unmatched: 1. The CDR3 extends over 12 amino acids.

The chain couples TRBV11-2 to TRBJ2-2; D gene uncertain. The germline gives CDR1 SGHAT, CDR2 FQNNGV. CDR3 size: 14 residues. V lost 0 bases and J lost 4, with 6 bases in between. Written as DNA, the CDR3 is TGTGCCAGCAGCTTAGATCGGATCACCGGGGAGCTGTTTTTT. It is translated as CASSLDRITGELFF.

This chain joins TRBV5-1 and TRBJ1-2; TRBD1 might be the D (5 bases). The CDR3 sequence is 13 residues long. Germline CDR1 reads SGHRS; CDR2 reads YFSETQ. V was pared by 1 base and J by 6 bases, with 10 bases between. CDR3 amino acids: CASSLRGVDGYTF. The CDR3, as DNA: TGCGCCAGCAGCTTGAGAGGGGTGGATGGCTACACCTTC.

This clone was seen only once. The V and J genes are TRBV9 and TRBJ1-3; no definite D call. The CDR3 loop spans 11 amino acids. Germline values: CDR1 SGDLS, CDR2 YYNGEE. Between the trimmed V and J ends, which lost 4 bases and 1 base, there was a span of 0 bases. In DNA, the CDR3 is TGTGCCAGCAGCTCTGGAAACACCATATATTTT. Translating it yields CASSSGNTIYF.

This clone was counted once. The chain carries TRBV11-2 and TRBJ2-5; TRBD2 is a possible D gene (7 bases). This CDR3 region has 17 residues. From germline, CDR1 is SGHAT and CDR2 FQNNGV. V lost 8 bases and J 4 bases, leaving 26 bases between the germline ends. CDR3 in amino acids: CASGWGGWGRLLETQYF. The CDR3 nucleotides read TGTGCCAGCGGCTGGGGGGGCTGGGGGCGATTATTAGAGACCCAGTACTTC. Full variable domain (missing parts from reference TRBV11-2 and TRBJ2-5): EAGVAQSPRYKIIEKRQSVAFWCNPISGHATLYWYQQILGQGPKLLIQFQNNGVVDDSQLPKDRFSAERLKGVDSTLKIQPAKLEDSAVYLCASGWGGWGRLLETQYFGPGTRLLVL.

The chain couples TRBV14 to TRBJ1-1, with D tentatively TRBD1 (6 bases). The germline V and J ends were trimmed by 4 bases and 1 base, with 19 bases remaining between them. CDR1 is SGHDN and CDR2 is FVKESK in the germline V gene. CDR3 length equals 17 residues. CDR3: CASSRGGWGLSNTEAFF. In DNA form, the CDR3 reads TGTGCCAGCAGCCGTGGGGGCTGGGGGCTATCGAACACTGAAGCTTTCTTT.

This clone turned up a few times. The J gene is TRBJ2-3, the V gene TRBV2, with D tentatively TRBD1 or TRBD2 (7 bases each). Germline-derived CDR1 and CDR2 are SNHLY and FYNNEI. The CDR3 covers 14 residues. Trimming removed 5 bases from V and 6 bases from J, with 15 bases in between. This chain's CDR3 is CASSRQGGYDTQYF. CDR3 sequence (DNA): TGTGCCAGCAGTCGACAGGGAGGGTACGATACGCAGTATTTT. The whole variable domain, filled in from reference TRBV2 and TRBJ2-3, reads EPEVTQTPSHQVTQMGQEVILRCVPISNHLYFYWYRQILGQKVEFLVSFYNNEISEKSEIFDDQFSVERPDGSNFTLKIRSTKLEDSAMYFCASSRQGGYDTQYFGPGTRLTVL.

The chain uses TRBV5-1 and TRBJ2-7, with TRBD2 as a possible D gene (5 bases). There are 15 residues in the CDR3. Germline CDR1 SGHRS, CDR2 YFSETQ. The V and J ends lost 2 bases and 0 bases respectively, with 12 bases between them. As DNA, the CDR3 is TGCGCCAGCAGCTTAGCTAGCACCAGCTCCTACGAGCAGTACTTC. Its translation is CASSLASTSSYEQYF.